The 2 T cell receptor beta chains given below trace back to one sample, sequenced in a study of neurological immune-mediated disorders. This sample's time point: longitudinal time-point 1 (baseline). TCRdb reprocessed the 5' RACE reads with MiXCR, giving one entry per CDR3 protein. The data contain some 77,000 distinct CDR3 sequences, approximately 14% of them singletons. Sequenced sample: PBMCs. All receptors come from a female donor with HTLV-1-associated myelopathy (HAM/TSP).

Ten or more counts support this clonotype. The chain carries TRBV7-8 and TRBJ1-1; possible D gene TRBD1, 6 bases. The length of the CDR3 is 14 residues. Trimming took 4 bases from V and 1 from J, leaving 10 bases between them. CDR1 SGHVS and CDR2 FQNEAQ come from the germline V gene. CDR3 protein: CASSSPDRNTEAFF. As DNA, the CDR3 is TGTGCCAGCAGCTCGCCGGACAGGAACACTGAAGCTTTCTTT.

In this sample, this clonotype turned up many times. The rearrangement uses TRBV20-1 and TRBJ2-2, with 10 bases lining up with TRBD2. V trimming: 2 bases; J trimming: 6 bases; junction bases outside the gene matches: 3. The germline V gene encodes CDR1 DFQATT and CDR2 SNEGSKA (reference sequence). The CDR3 has 14 amino acids. CDR3 amino acids: CSARQLAGPGELFF. The CDR3 region has the DNA TGCAGTGCTAGACAACTAGCGGGGCCCGGGGAGCTGTTTTTT.